The 8 T cell receptor beta chains in this list originate from one sample, sequenced in a study of blood T cell repertoires in COVID-19 (dated by TCRdb to the early 2020s). Libraries came from the immunoSEQ multiplex PCR assay. Held by TCRdb, this immuneACCESS table contains in-frame sequences only and omits some clones. Under half of the omission traces to an unresolved V gene where checked; the cause of the rest is unknown. The sample table records a few hundred thousand clones; roughly 85% of these occur just once. Together, the top ten hold 3% of the sample. The sequenced sample consisted of peripheral blood. The receptors come from a woman under 40 with active or convalescent COVID-19.

The chain is built from TRBV12-3 or TRBV12-4 and TRBJ2-5, with D possibly matching TRBD1 (6 bases). The length of the CDR3 is 13 residues. Trimming removed 5 bases at V and 3 bases at J, with 10 bases between. CDR3 loop: CASSTRTEETQYF. DNA of the CDR3: TGTGCCAGCAGTACTAGGACAGAAGAGACCCAGTACTTC.

This sequence joins TRBV9 and TRBJ2-3, with D tentatively TRBD2 (6 bases). Between the trimmed V and J ends, which lost 0 bases and 5 bases, there was a span of 10 bases. Germline values: CDR1 SGDLS, CDR2 YYNGEE. The CDR3 spans 14 residues. The CDR3 sequence: CASSVGGVRDTQYF. The CDR3 DNA reads as TGTGCCAGCAGCGTAGGGGGGGTAAGAGATACGCAGTATTTT. The full variable domain, with the rest looked up from reference TRBV9 and TRBJ2-3, is DSGVTQTPKHLITATGQRVTLRCSPRSGDLSVYWYQQSLDQGLQFLIQYYNGEERAKGNILERFSAQQFPDLHSELNLSSLELGDSALYFCASSVGGVRDTQYFGPGTRLTVL.

V usage is TRBV2 and J usage is TRBJ2-4; 7 bases are shared with TRBD1. Losses at the gene ends were 1 base for V and 6 bases for J; bases not matched to a gene: 3. The CDR3 has 14 residues. Germline V lookup: CDR1 SNHLY, CDR2 FYNNEI. The CDR3 spells CASSEGAGGNIQYF. DNA for the CDR3: TGTGCCAGCAGTGAAGGCGCAGGGGGAAACATTCAGTACTTC.

This clone turned up a few times. V and J are TRBV29-1 and TRBJ2-7, with D possibly TRBD2 on 6 matching bases. Germline V gene data show CDR1 as SQVTM and CDR2 as ANQGSEA. The CDR3 length is 14 residues. Trimming removed 6 bases at V and 2 bases at J, with 17 bases between. The CDR3 region has the DNA TGCAGCGTCGCCACCGGGACTGTGGCCTACGAGCAGTACTTC. This codes for CSVATGTVAYEQYF.

The chain employs TRBV5-1 and TRBJ2-3, with D unclear. Between the trimmed V and J ends, which lost 0 bases and 1 base, there was a span of 9 bases. This CDR3 has 15 amino acids. Germline assignment: CDR1 SGHRS and CDR2 YFSETQ. CDR3 sequence: CASSLAGSRTDTQYF. CDR3 nucleotide sequence: TGCGCCAGCAGCTTGGCCGGGTCCCGCACAGATACGCAGTATTTT. The variable domain in full, completed from reference TRBV5-1 and TRBJ2-3, reads KAGVTQTPRYLIKTRGQQVTLSCSPISGHRSVSWYQQTPGQGLQFLFEYFSETQRNKGNFPGRFSGRQFSNSRSEMNVSTLELGDSALYLCASSLAGSRTDTQYFGPGTRLTVL.

In its sample, this clone was seen a few times. This sequence joins TRBV19 and TRBJ1-6; tentatively, D is TRBD1 (6 bases). The CDR3 runs 15 residues. Trimming shortened V by 4 bases and J by 6 bases, and 13 bases separated the two germline ends. The germline V gene encodes CDR1 LNHDA and CDR2 SQIVND (reference sequence). CDR3 DNA: TGTGCCAGTAGTACCTCAGGGGTCTTTAATTCACCCCTCCACTTT. Protein: CASSTSGVFNSPLHF. Complete variable domain (other parts from reference TRBV19 and TRBJ1-6): DGGITQSPKYLFRKEGQNVTLSCEQNLNHDAMYWYRQDPGQGLRLIYYSQIVNDFQKGDIAEGYSVSREKKESFPLTVTSAQKNPTAFYLCASSTSGVFNSPLHFGNGTRLTVT.

The chain employs TRBV6-5 and TRBJ2-1; TRBD2 might be the D (6 bases). V lost 5 bases and J 5 bases, leaving 10 bases between the germline ends. The germline V gene encodes CDR1 MNHEY and CDR2 SVGAGI. There are 13 residues in the CDR3. The chain's CDR3 is CASSPQRDNEQFF. The CDR3 DNA reads TGTGCCAGCAGTCCCCAGCGGGACAATGAGCAGTTCTTC.

V gene TRBV14 combines with J gene TRBJ1-1, with D maybe TRBD1 (6 bases). Germline CDR1 is SGHDN and CDR2 is FVKESK. CDR3 length: 14 residues. The V and J ends lost 5 bases and 6 bases respectively, with 16 bases between them. The CDR3 region is CASSETGSRAEAFF. The CDR3 DNA reads as TGTGCCAGCAGCGAGACAGGTTCCAGGGCTGAAGCTTTCTTT.